The rows below give T cell receptor beta chains drawn from one sample of a study of PD-L1 blockade in urothelial cancer. Here immunoSEQ multiplex PCR was the method, and the copy in TCRdb shows in-frame clones only, minus some. The data contain about 93,000 clones, nearly 90% of them seen just once; the ten biggest clones take up around 1.7%. The specimen comprised PBMCs, sampled around atezolizumab (anti-PD-L1) treatment. The receptors here all came from a man aged 55 to 70 with urothelial cancer. The CDR3 runs from the conserved cysteine through the conserved F or W. The D gene is left open where the match is weak. Clone sizes are given selectively: once, few, many, or a class where the clone is expanded.

V,J,size,D,DNA,CDR3
TRBV10-3,TRBJ2-3,NA,TRBD2,TGTGCCATCAGTGGCGAGACTAGCGGGAGATGGGCAGATACGCAGTATTTT,CAISGETSGRWADTQYF
TRBV2,TRBJ2-1,NA,TRBD2,TGTGCCTCTCGATCTTATAGCGGGAGCTCCTACAATGAGCAGTTCTTC,CASRSYSGSSYNEQFF
TRBV10-3,TRBJ2-7,NA,TRBD2,TGTGCCGTCCAGGGACTAGCGGGATTAAACTACGAGCAGTACTTC,CAVQGLAGLNYEQYF
TRBV6-1,TRBJ2-5,NA,TRBD1,TGTGCCAGCAGTGTTGGACAGGCGAGAGAGACCCAGTACTTC,CASSVGQARETQYF
TRBV5-6,TRBJ1-2,NA,NA,TGTGCCAGCAGCTTGTTGGGAGCTGATGGCTACACCTTC,CASSLLGADGYTF
TRBV5-4,TRBJ2-2,NA,NA,TGTGCCAGCAGCTTGTTGTTAGCCGCGAACACCGGGGAGCTGTTTTTT,CASSLLLAANTGELFF
TRBV5-1,TRBJ2-7,NA,NA,TGCGCCAGCAGCTTGGGCACCAGGGGATCCCACGAGCAGTACTTC,CASSLGTRGSHEQYF
TRBV5-4,TRBJ1-3,NA,TRBD1,TGTGCCAGCAGCCCGACAGGGTCAGGAAACACCATATATTTT,CASSPTGSGNTIYF
TRBV27,TRBJ1-1,NA,NA,TGTGCCAGCAGTCCCGCCACGGGAGCTGAAGCTTTCTTT,CASSPATGAEAFF
TRBV2,TRBJ2-3,NA,TRBD2,TGTGCCAGCAGTACCGCGGGGGGGACCACAGATACGCAGTATTTT,CASSTAGGTTDTQYF
TRBV7-2,TRBJ2-3,NA,NA,TGTGCCAGCAGCCCGGGGGGCAGGGCCGCGAGCACAGATACGCAGTATTTT,CASSPGGRAASTDTQYF
TRBV2,TRBJ2-5,once,TRBD2,TGTGCCTTAGAGGGCGGGAGGGCCGGTGAGACCCAGTACTTC,CALEGGRAGETQYF
TRBV10-1,TRBJ2-7,NA,TRBD1,TGCGCCAGCAGTGCCTCCGGGACAGGGATCGTTCCGTACTTC,CASSASGTGIVPYF
TRBV28,TRBJ1-4,NA,NA,TGTGCCAGCAGCCCCGCGGGTCCTACAAATGAAAAACTGTTTTTT,CASSPAGPTNEKLFF
TRBV28,TRBJ2-1,NA,TRBD2,TGTGCCAGCAGTTTATGGACTAGCGGGGACAATGAGCAGTTCTTC,CASSLWTSGDNEQFF
TRBV5-6,TRBJ1-6,NA,TRBD1,TGTGCCAGCAGCTTACCAGACAGGGGGCAAAATTCACCCCTCCACTTT,CASSLPDRGQNSPLHF
TRBV19,TRBJ1-1,NA,NA,TGTGCCAGTAGTTACAGGACACGCACTGAAGCTTTCTTT,CASSYRTRTEAFF
TRBV12-5,TRBJ1-1,NA,NA,TGTGCTAGTGGTTCCCCCCCGATGAGTGAAGCTTTCTTT,CASGSPPMSEAFF
TRBV28,TRBJ2-2,NA,NA,TGTGCCAGCAGTTCGGTGGGGGGAGTCATCCCCGGGGAGCTGTTTTTT,CASSSVGGVIPGELFF
TRBV7-3,TRBJ2-3,NA,NA,TGTGCCAGCAGCAACGGCCGGGGGTTGGCAGATACGCAGTATTTT,CASSNGRGLADTQYF
TRBV10-1,TRBJ2-7,NA,NA,TGCGCCAGCAGTGGACAGTCCTACGAGCAGTACTTC,CASSGQSYEQYF
TRBV9,TRBJ2-2,once,TRBD2,TGTGCCAGCAGCGTAGGAGCTAGCGGGGGGGCCGGGGAGCTGTTTTTT,CASSVGASGGAGELFF
TRBV6-1,TRBJ1-2,once,NA,TGTGCCAGCAGGCAGGCCGTAGGTGGCTACACCTTC,CASRQAVGGYTF
TRBV19,TRBJ2-1,NA,TRBD2,TGTGCCAGTAGCTTAGGGCGGGAGGGCCGTCATGAGCAGTTCTTC,CASSLGREGRHEQFF
TRBV10-1,TRBJ2-3,NA,NA,TGCGCCAGCAGTGCAACGGGAGCTACAGATACGCAGTATTTT,CASSATGATDTQYF
TRBV2,TRBJ2-1,NA,TRBD2,TGTGCCAGCAGTAAGAGACTAGCGGGAGTCGGAAGCGGAGTGGTCAATGAGCAGTTCTTC,CASSKRLAGVGSGVVNEQFF
TRBV25-1,TRBJ2-3,NA,TRBD2,TGTGCCAGCAGCCAATCAACTAGCGGGGGCTCTCCCCAGTATTTT,CASSQSTSGGSPQYF